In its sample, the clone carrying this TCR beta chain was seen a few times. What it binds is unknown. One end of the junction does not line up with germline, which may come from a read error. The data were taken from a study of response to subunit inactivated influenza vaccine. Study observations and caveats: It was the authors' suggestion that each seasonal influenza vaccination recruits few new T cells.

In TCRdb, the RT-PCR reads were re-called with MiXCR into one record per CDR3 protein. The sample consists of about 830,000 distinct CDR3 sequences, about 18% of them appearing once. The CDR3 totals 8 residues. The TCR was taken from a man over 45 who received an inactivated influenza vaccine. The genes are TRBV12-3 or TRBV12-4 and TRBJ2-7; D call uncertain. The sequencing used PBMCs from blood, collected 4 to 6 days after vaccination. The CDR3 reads CAAGPSDF. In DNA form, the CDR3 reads TGTGCCGCAGGCCCGTCCGACTTC.